These T cell receptor beta chains were read from a single sample in a study of vaccination effects on CD4 cells after COVID-19. Their cognate antigens are unknown. The protocol was immunoSEQ multiplex PCR, while the TCRdb copy is restricted to in-frame clones and leaves out a portion. The sample lists more than 40,000 clones; 65% to 80% were seen once. The sample was CD4+ T cells from PBMCs cultured with HCoV-OC43 spike peptides, taken after COVID-19 vaccination. These receptors originate from a human donor who received a COVID-19 vaccine. The CDR3 runs from the conserved cysteine through the conserved F or W. The order of the fields is J gene, D gene, clone size, V gene, CDR3 DNA, CDR3 protein. D genes are given only for firm matches. For some rows the clone size is stated as once, few or many, or as a class when expanded; others skip it.

TRBJ2-5 NA NA TRBV19 TGTGCCAGTAGTCGGGCTTACCAAGAGACCCAGTACTTC CASSRAYQETQYF
TRBJ1-2 TRBD1 NA TRBV12-3/TRBV12-4 TGTGCCAGCCGGGACAGTATCTATGGCTACACCTTC CASRDSIYGYTF
TRBJ2-3 NA NA TRBV5-1 TGCGCCAGCAGAGGCAGGGACACAGATACGCAGTATTTT CASRGRDTDTQYF
TRBJ2-7 TRBD1 NA TRBV2 TGTGCCAGCAGCTCCGACAGGGTTCCGTACTTC CASSSDRVPYF
TRBJ2-1 NA NA TRBV6-2/TRBV6-3 TGTGCCAGCAGTTACACACGGTCCGGGTGGAACAATGAGCAGTTCTTC CASSYTRSGWNNEQFF
TRBJ2-1 TRBD2 NA TRBV19 TGTGCCAGTAGTAAGACGACTAGCGGGAGGTCGAATGAGCAGTTCTTC CASSKTTSGRSNEQFF
TRBJ2-3 TRBD2 NA TRBV18 TGTGCCAGCTCACCACAGGGAGCGGGGTCTGTGGATACGCAGTATTTT CASSPQGAGSVDTQYF
TRBJ2-7 NA once TRBV3-1/TRBV3-2 TGTGCCAGCAGCCAAGATGTGGAATACGAGCAGTACTTC CASSQDVEYEQYF
TRBJ2-5 TRBD2 NA TRBV11-2 TGTGCCAGCAGCTTAGGGGAGACTAGCGGGGGAGAGACCCAGTACTTC CASSLGETSGGETQYF
TRBJ2-7 NA NA TRBV18 TGTGCCAGCTCACCATTTAAGGCCCCCTACGAGCAGTACTTC CASSPFKAPYEQYF
TRBJ1-5 NA NA TRBV10-3 TGTGCCATCAGTGGGAATAGCAATCAGCCCCAGCATTTT CAISGNSNQPQHF
TRBJ2-5 NA NA TRBV3-1/TRBV3-2 TGTGCCAGCAGCCAAGATAGTTGGAGTGGGGGCGGAGAGACCCAGTACTTC CASSQDSWSGGGETQYF
TRBJ1-5 NA NA TRBV27 TGTGCCAGCAGTAGGGGATATAGCAATCAGCCCCAGCATTTT CASSRGYSNQPQHF
TRBJ2-1 NA NA TRBV6-2/TRBV6-3 TGTGCCAGCAGTCCGCTATGGTGGGCGAGCTCCTACAATGAGCAGTTCTTC CASSPLWWASSYNEQFF
TRBJ2-7 TRBD2 NA TRBV5-1 TGCGCCAGCAGCTTGGGGACTAGCGGGAGGGCCGGGTACGAGCAGTACTTC CASSLGTSGRAGYEQYF
TRBJ2-7 NA NA TRBV14 TGTGCCAGCAGCCAAGCAGGGACGGTTCAGTACTTC CASSQAGTVQYF
TRBJ1-1 TRBD1 NA TRBV6-6 TGTGCCAGCAGTCCACGAGGGGGCTGGAACACTGAAGCTTTCTTT CASSPRGGWNTEAFF
TRBJ1-4 TRBD1 NA TRBV10-3 TGTGCCATCAGTGAGTCGATGAGGCAGACAGGGGAAAAACTGTTTTTT CAISESMRQTGEKLFF
TRBJ2-3 NA few TRBV7-9 TGTGCCAGCACCTGGCTTTTGACTGGGGGCACAGATACGCAGTATTTT CASTWLLTGGTDTQYF
TRBJ2-5 NA NA TRBV9 TGTGCCAGCAGCGTGGGGGGCGCCCAAGAGACCCAGTACTTC CASSVGGAQETQYF
TRBJ1-1 NA NA TRBV25-1 TGTGCCAGCAGTGAACCTGGGGGGGGCACTGAAGCTTTCTTT CASSEPGGGTEAFF
TRBJ1-5 TRBD1 NA TRBV7-9 TGTGCCAGCAGCTTAGGTACACCGGGACAGGGGGTAAGGCAGCCCCAGCATTTT CASSLGTPGQGVRQPQHF
TRBJ2-1 NA NA TRBV29-1 TGCAGCGTTGATTCGGGCAGCAATGAGCAGTTCTTC CSVDSGSNEQFF